The T cell receptor (beta chain) under discussion was sequenced for a study of technical replicates of blood from a handful of donors. CDR1 and CDR2 (germline): SGHRS, YFSETQ. V was clipped by 1 base and J by 1 base, with 8 bases between them. The CDR3 runs to 14 residues. TCRdb keeps only in-frame clones here, not all; method: immunoSEQ multiplex PCR. Here the sample spans tens of thousands of clones, just over 85% being singletons. As regards this clone: This same CDR3 is encoded by further DNA sequences in the sample.

The sample comprised PBMCs. The sequence derives from a human donor in good health. Some clones in this sample may be carry-over from other donors' samples. The chain links TRBV5-1 to TRBJ1-2; D gene ambiguous. CDR3 protein: CASSLSGDNYGYTF. CDR3 bases: TGCGCCAGCAGCTTGTCCGGGGATAACTATGGCTACACCTTC. The whole variable domain, filled in from reference TRBV5-1 and TRBJ1-2, reads KAGVTQTPRYLIKTRGQQVTLSCSPISGHRSVSWYQQTPGQGLQFLFEYFSETQRNKGNFPGRFSGRQFSNSRSEMNVSTLELGDSALYLCASSLSGDNYGYTFGSGTRLTVV.